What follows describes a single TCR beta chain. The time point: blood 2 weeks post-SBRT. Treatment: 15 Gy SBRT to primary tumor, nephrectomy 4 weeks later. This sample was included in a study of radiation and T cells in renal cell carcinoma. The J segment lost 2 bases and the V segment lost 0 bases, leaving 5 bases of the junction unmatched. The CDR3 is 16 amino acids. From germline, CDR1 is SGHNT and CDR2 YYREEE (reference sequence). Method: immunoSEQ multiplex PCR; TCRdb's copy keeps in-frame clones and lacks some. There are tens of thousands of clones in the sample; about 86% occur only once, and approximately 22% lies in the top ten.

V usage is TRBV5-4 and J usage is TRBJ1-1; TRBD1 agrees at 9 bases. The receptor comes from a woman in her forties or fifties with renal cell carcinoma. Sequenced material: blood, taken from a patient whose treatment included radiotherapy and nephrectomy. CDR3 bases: TGTGCCAGCAGCTTGGGGGGGACAGGGAGAAACACTGAAGCTTTCTTT. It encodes CASSLGGTGRNTEAFF.